A selection of T cell receptor beta chains follows, all from one sample in a study of control samples from healthy donors and cancer patients. Profiling relied on immunoSEQ multiplex PCR, and the TCRdb table lists in-frame clones only, not all of them. The sample holds roughly 170,000 clones, 88% seen once. Sequenced material: blood. The receptors here all came from a woman aged 25 to 45 in good health. CDR3s include the opening cysteine and the closing phenylalanine or tryptophan.

v_call cdr3_length cdr3_aa
TRBV10-3 13 CAIAEASGNTIYF
TRBV6-2/TRBV6-3 15 CASSWDGRGTDTQYF
TRBV2 12 CASSARAQPQHF
TRBV30 17 CAWFRPFGGNSNQPQHF
TRBV5-6 18 CASSLFWIPDSGANVLTF
TRBV4-1 16 CASSQDRGQVIYGYTF
TRBV18 13 CASSKTGNTEAFF
TRBV7-9 14 CASRGDSDNSPLHF
TRBV4-2 13 CASSLEGLSEQFF
TRBV27 13 CASSHGPLGTQYF
TRBV12-3/TRBV12-4 13 CASSFGNYNEQFF
TRBV13 14 CASSLSVQLETQYF
TRBV7-2 16 CASSPSSGGAVYEQFF
TRBV18 12 CASSRQGYEQFF
TRBV6-5 15 CASRPGRFLTDTQYF
TRBV11-2 14 CASSIRDLGYEQYF
TRBV5-4 15 CASSLDLADQETQYF
TRBV5-1 15 CASSSQGSVLAGKNF
TRBV6-4 15 CASSDSPDRANGYTF
TRBV19 17 CASSRTTGASGGNEQFF
TRBV19 17 CASSMIRSEEAKNIQYF
TRBV7-9 16 CASSSFKTSGYNEQFF
TRBV28 15 CASSRVTSSGNTIYF
TRBV5-1 17 CASSPPSGGALADTQYF
TRBV20-1 11 CSAPGVTEQYF